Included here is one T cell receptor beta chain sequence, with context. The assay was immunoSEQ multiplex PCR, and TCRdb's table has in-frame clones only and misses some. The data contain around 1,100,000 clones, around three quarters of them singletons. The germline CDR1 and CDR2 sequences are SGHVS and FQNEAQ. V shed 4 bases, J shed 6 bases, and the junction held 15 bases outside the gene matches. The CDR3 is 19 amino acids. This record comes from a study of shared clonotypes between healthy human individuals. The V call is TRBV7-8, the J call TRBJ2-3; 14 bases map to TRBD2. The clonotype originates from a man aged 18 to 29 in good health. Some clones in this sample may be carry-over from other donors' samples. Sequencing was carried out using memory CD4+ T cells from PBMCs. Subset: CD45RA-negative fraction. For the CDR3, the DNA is TGTGCCAGCAGCTCCCTCGATTTCGGACTAGCGGGAGGTGAGGATACGCAGTATTTT. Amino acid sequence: CASSSLDFGLAGGEDTQYF.